The sequence of this T cell receptor (beta chain) was determined in a study of blood T cells in healthy people across ages. Whole-study findings and limits: TCR beta diversity, measured per million T cells, fell in a roughly linear way with age.

Then a second PCR, running about 7 to 11 cycles, was carried out with a sample-barcoded 5' primer and a J-beta primer mix. Each cDNA molecule, via a template-switch adaptor with 12 random nucleotides, was tagged. Each CDR3 protein is one row after TCRdb ran MiXCR on the 5' RACE reads. The sample includes about 690,000 distinct CDR3 sequences, over 40% of them seen just once. The CDR3 length is 16 residues. The trim removed 5 bases at V and 11 bases at J, leaving 20 bases unmatched. On this clonotype itself: Its antigen is as yet unknown.

Sequencing was carried out using blood. The sequence was obtained from a man older than 75 in good health. The genes are TRBV12-3 or TRBV12-4 and TRBJ2-5; 7 bases match TRBD2. DNA for the CDR3: TGTGCCAGCAGTCCCGAGACTAGCAGGAACTACAATGAGCAGTACTTC. It encodes CASSPETSRNYNEQYF.